This T cell receptor beta chain came from a study of T cell responses to AZD1222 COVID-19 vaccine (dated by TCRdb to the early 2020s). In terms of the full investigation: AZD1222 recipients given second doses at about 4 weeks or at about 12 weeks were pooled, since spike-specific TCR depth and breadth were not found to differ between the two schedules. Trial participants were enrolled into age subgroups of 18-55, 56-69 and 70-plus years, which contained 148, 28 and 57 TCR-sequenced participants, respectively. A total of 233 trial participants underwent TCR sequencing, of whom 207 received two doses of AZD1222 and 26 received two doses of the MenACWY control vaccine. General findings and caveats noted by the study authors: Conclusions about previously exposed vaccinees are limited, since just a handful of AZD1222 recipients were seropositive for SARS-CoV-2 at baseline. The vaccine-associated CD4 TCRs covered the entire spike protein, and the dominant responses fell in regions 160-218 and 743-854. The 56-69-year group was small, and its depth increase did not reach significance, likely because of low power. After two AZD1222 doses, spike-specific TCR breadth and depth were significantly higher than at day 0 and than in MenACWY recipients. Because no samples from the day 14 peak response were available, repertoires could be characterized only after the peak T cell response. Participants were mostly white British and included more females than males, and it was suggested by the authors that clonal diversity may have been underestimated. Epitopes outside the regions mutated in the B.1.351 and B.1.1.7 variants were reportedly recognized by nearly half of the unique spike-specific TCRs.

Its CDR3 holds 17 amino acids, cysteine through phenylalanine. CDR3 DNA is the only sequence kept; it has 51 bases, read in frame from the first base. A distance of 20 bases separates the germline ends of V and J, which lose 2 bases and 6 bases respectively. This specimen's time point label, interpreted: baseline before first vaccination. Samples from vaccinated people were obtained from the UK trials COV001 and COV002, which included a single-blind randomized controlled phase 2/3 trial of AZD1222 (ChAdOx1 nCoV-19) in healthy adults. For TCRbeta chain sequencing, PBMC samples from trial participants were taken at day 0 and at day 28 after the second dose. The CDR3 regions of human TCRbeta chains were analyzed by immunosequencing. The authors' pipeline ran thus. TCRs in the repertoires were matched against a reference library of SARS-CoV-2-specific TCRs that had been generated with the MIRA antigen-specificity platform. Breadth was defined as the fraction of unique TCRs that were SARS-CoV-2-associated, and depth was defined as the fraction of total T cells that were SARS-CoV-2-associated. Using the MIRA data, each spike-specific TCR was assigned both to the spike region to which the TCR was reactive and to a CD4 or CD8 class. Log10-transformed breadth and depth values were compared by one-way ANOVA with Sidak's multiple comparisons tests. As stored in TCRdb, this immuneACCESS dataset retains in-frame rearrangements with V and J assigned. A fraction of the clones does not appear; measured against another copy, unresolved V genes explain less than half of the discrepancy, and the remainder lacks a known reason. V, J and clone size are taken as reported in that table, and D and trimming were inferred from the DNA itself. A total of approximately 68,000 clones appear in this sample, over 75% of them only once. The top ten constitute 24% of the sample.

On this clone itself: The clone's antigen remains unknown. Qualities for individual bases were not recorded, and no much larger clone is one base off.

The sequence was collected from an adult in good health. This specimen was peripheral blood, taken on day 0 of AZD1222 vaccination. The sequence is built from TRBV6-7 and TRBJ1-5; too little of a D gene remains to name it. TRBV6-7 is treated as an ORF (open reading frame) with a function not yet certain. The CDR3 protein sequence reads: CASSYTEGPVGGQPQHF. The DNA sequence is TGTGCCAGCAGTTACACCGAAGGCCCTGTAGGAGGTCAGCCCCAGCATTTT.